This T cell receptor beta chain came from a study of shared clonotypes between healthy human individuals (dated by TCRdb to the early 2020s). For the wider study: The cohort included a few men and a couple of women between 18 and 49 years of age. For each donor, CD4 naive and CD4 memory were each given three plates, CD8 naive was given two plates, and CD8 memory was given one plate. To estimate repertoire size and how much clonotype sharing occurs between individuals, the study deeply sequenced the blood TCR repertoires of 4 to 6 healthy adults. Libraries were prepared and TCR repertoires were sequenced by different laboratories using diverse techniques, in order to increase sequencing depth and limit assay-specific biases. Per donor, leukapheresis produced somewhere between about 0.94 and 8.9 billion PBMCs. General conclusions and limits of the study: The small number of donors limited the genetic and exposure-history diversity represented. Estimated clonotype richness was generally larger for naive than for memory subsets. Based on pairwise subsampling, the degree of clonotype sharing among donors was expected to be affected by sequencing depth. Compared with non-shared clonotypes, the clonotypes found in all four sorted-subset donors had higher generation probabilities. Across a few donors, roughly 5.1% of naive CD4, approximately 3.6% of naive CD8, under 2.5% of memory CD4, and approximately 0.4% of memory CD8 clonotypes were shared. Incomplete sequencing was indicated by rarefaction of sorted-subset datasets, despite the large sequencing depth. Sampling was restricted to blood, and TCR repertoires in tissues likely differ from the TCR repertoires found in blood.

TCR CDR3 regions were amplified from genomic DNA by multiplex PCR using the deep immunoSEQ assay. Genomic DNA extracted from each cell subset was distributed evenly over all wells of several immunoSEQ 96-well plates, and each plate served as one replicate. For sorted subsets, roughly 200 ng of genomic DNA, equivalent to some 30,000 T cell genomes, went into each replicate PCR. The purified libraries were quantified using a Qubit 3.0 fluorometer, sized with a Bioanalyzer 2100, and then quantified again using the KAPA Library Quantification kit. A separate single-read 150-cycle Illumina NextSeq 550 flow cell was used to sequence each immunoSEQ 96-well plate. The original methods were these. Because the immunoSEQ output held only junctional sequences and lacked quality scores, the filtering could not match the filtering applied to full-length reads. Sequences were annotated with PyIR, a Python wrapper for IgBLAST v1.9, using IMGT germline references to assign V/J genes and CDR3. Reads with weak V/J assignments (E-value above 1e-6), missing CDR3, stop codons, out-of-frame junctions, or ambiguous translated residues were removed. A V3J clonotype was defined by an identical inferred V gene, J gene, and CDR3 amino acid sequence. Percentage overlap between repertoires was computed as shared unique clonotypes divided by the size of the smaller repertoire. Richness of each repertoire was evaluated using RTK rarefaction, the Chao1 estimator, and Recon v2.1 estimates of unobserved clonotypes. For all TCRbeta clonotypes obtained by the gDNA method from a handful of donors, generation probabilities were computed with OLGA. The table comes from immuneACCESS by way of TCRdb, which keeps in-frame sequences with V and J called. Part of the clones is missing from these tables; in studies checked, under half for an unresolved V gene and the rest for unknown reasons. Clone size and the V and J calls come from that table; the DNA yielded D and trimming. This sample comprises 600,000 or so clones, approximately 95% of them detected only once. Around 0.11% of the sample belongs to the ten largest clones.

About this clone itself: The specificity of this receptor is unknown. Base quality data are lacking; no much larger clone is found one base away.

CD8 naive samples were obtained by positive selection for CCR7 among CD45RO-negative cells, yielding a CD45RA+CCR7+ population from which TemRA cells were excluded. The donors were healthy, HIV-negative adults who had no recently reported acute infections or vaccinations. Only Caucasian adults living in Nashville, Tennessee, USA were represented among the donors. Blood was obtained by leukapheresis, after which PBMCs were separated by Ficoll-Histopaque density gradient centrifugation and cryopreserved in liquid nitrogen vapor phase. Purity and quantity of every magnetically sorted T cell population were checked by analytical flow cytometry. From each sorted fraction, genomic DNA was isolated and quantified by UV absorbance on a Nanodrop 2000c. This clonotype originated in a woman in her thirties in good health. Sequenced material: naive CD8+ T cells sorted from blood. The cell subset or site tag for this specimen amounts to: CD45RA+CCR7+.

The bases read TGTGCCAGCAGCTTAGACCACCATGAAGCTTTCTTT. This yields the protein CASSLDHHEAFF. Recombination connected TRBV7-6 to TRBJ1-1; the D gene is unclear. The germline V gene provides CDR1 SGHVS and CDR2 FNYEAQ. V is cut by 1 base and J by 7 bases, and the space between the germline ends is 7 bases. Its CDR3 holds 12 amino acids, cysteine through phenylalanine. The read is trimmed to its CDR3 DNA, 36 bases read in frame from base 1. With the rest looked up from the reference TRBV7-6 and TRBJ1-1 genes rather than sequenced, the full variable domain is GAGVSQSPRYKVTKRGQDVALRCDPISGHVSLYWYRQALGQGPEFLTYFNYEAQQDKSGLPNDRFSAERPEGSISTLTIQRTEQRDSAMYRCASSLDHHEAFFGQGTRLTVV.